The 27 T cell receptor beta chains reported below all come from one sample, sequenced in a study of STAT5B mutations in CD4+ large granular lymphocyte leukemia. TCRdb's copy holds only in-frame clones and misses some; the assay was immunoSEQ multiplex PCR. The sample has under 3,500 clones; less than 85% are singletons. Material for sequencing was PBMCs. These receptors were collected from a woman in her seventies with CD4+ T-cell large granular lymphocyte leukemia.

V gene TRBV7-2 combines with J gene TRBJ2-1; D is uncertain. The CDR3 extends over 16 amino acids. Trimming removed 3 bases at V and 4 bases at J, with 16 bases between. From germline, CDR1 is SGHTA and CDR2 FQGNSA. The CDR3 loop reads CASSLGRAILYNEQFF. Written as DNA, the CDR3 is TGTGCCAGCAGCTTGGGAAGGGCCATTCTTTACAATGAGCAGTTCTTC.

V and J are TRBV12-5 and TRBJ1-3, with 10 positions matching TRBD1. Germline values: CDR1 LGHNT, CDR2 FRNRAP. The trim removed 0 bases at V and 6 bases at J, leaving 5 bases unmatched. The CDR3 contains 16 residues. CDR3 nucleotide sequence: TGTGCTAGTGGTTTGGTACTGGACAGGGGGTCAAACACCATATATTTT. Translating it yields CASGLVLDRGSNTIYF.

This chain connects TRBV15 to TRBJ2-1; TRBD2 agrees at 7 bases. V lost 3 bases, J lost 10 bases, and 6 bases stayed unmatched. Germline loops: CDR1 LNHNV, CDR2 YYDKDF (reference sequence). The CDR3 has 13 residues. The CDR3 DNA is TGTGCCACCAGCAGCATGAGGGGAGGGGAGCAGTTCTTC. It specifies CATSSMRGGEQFF.

V and J are TRBV7-8 and TRBJ2-7; TRBD1 is a possible D gene (5 bases). Trimming shortened V by 5 bases and J by 2 bases, and 13 bases separated the two germline ends. The CDR3 loop spans 14 amino acids. The germline V gene encodes CDR1 SGHVS and CDR2 FQNEAQ. The CDR3 nucleotides read TGTGCCAGCAGCGTTAGTCAGGGAACCTACGAGCAGTACTTC. It yields the protein CASSVSQGTYEQYF. Using reference TRBV7-8 and TRBJ2-7 for the parts outside the CDR3, the full variable domain is GAGVSQSPRYKVAKRGQDVALRCDPISGHVSLFWYQQALGQGPEFLTYFQNEAQLDKSGLPSDRFFAERPEGSVSTLKIQRTQQEDSAVYLCASSVSQGTYEQYFGPGTRLTVT.

The CDR3 loop reads CASSPHLPRTSGSYEQYF. In DNA form, the CDR3 reads TGCGCCAGCAGCCCACACCTACCGCGGACTAGCGGTTCCTACGAGCAGTACTTC. The chain uses TRBV4-1 and TRBJ2-7; 10 bases fit TRBD2. V gave up 4 bases and J gave up 1 base; unmatched junction bases: 13. The V gene's germline CDR1 is MGHRA and CDR2 YSYEKL. The CDR3 loop spans 18 amino acids.

In DNA form, the CDR3 reads TGTGCCAGTAGTACGGGGGAGACAGATACGCAGTATTTT. The encoded protein is CASSTGETDTQYF. V usage is TRBV19 and J usage is TRBJ2-3; a possible D gene is TRBD2 (6 bases). Germline V gene data show CDR1 as LNHDA and CDR2 as SQIVND (reference sequence). Trimming took off 4 bases at V and 3 bases at J, with 8 bases between the two ends. The CDR3 consists of 13 residues.

This chain connects TRBV9 to TRBJ1-1; 8 nucleotides line up with TRBD1. The V segment lost 2 bases and the J segment 2 bases; nucleotides outside the gene matches: 2. The germline CDR1 and CDR2 sequences are SGDLS and YYNGEE. There are 14 residues in the CDR3. CDR3 residues: CASSVSGGNTEAFF. In DNA, the CDR3 is TGTGCCAGCAGCGTGTCAGGGGGCAACACTGAAGCTTTCTTT.

DNA for the CDR3: TGTGCCATCAGTGTCGGGGGGCGAGACACAGATACGCAGTATTTT. Translation: CAISVGGRDTDTQYF. This rearrangement joins TRBV10-3 to TRBJ2-3; D is possibly TRBD2 (7 bases). V lost 4 bases to trimming and J lost 2 bases, with 13 bases between them. Germline V gene data show CDR1 as ENHRY and CDR2 as SYGVKD. The CDR3 spans 15 residues.

The chain links TRBV7-6 to TRBJ2-7, with a possible D match to TRBD1 (8 bases). Germline-derived CDR1 and CDR2 are SGHVS and FNYEAQ. Trimming removed 4 bases from V and 5 bases from J, with 18 bases in between. The CDR3 spans 15 residues. CDR3 in amino acids: CASSWRGQAGDEQYF. The CDR3 nucleotides are TGTGCCAGCAGCTGGAGGGGACAGGCGGGGGACGAGCAGTACTTC.

The genes are TRBV10-1 and TRBJ2-1; TRBD2 matches 7 bases. Looked up from germline, CDR1 is WNHNN and CDR2 is SYGVQD (reference sequence). CDR3 length: 13 amino acids. With 7 bases clipped from V and 7 bases from J, the junction kept 7 bases outside the gene matches. The CDR3 is CASTREPGNEQFF. CDR3 coding DNA: TGCGCCAGCACGCGGGAGCCTGGAAATGAGCAGTTCTTC.

V usage is TRBV10-1 and J usage is TRBJ2-7; TRBD1 matches 7 bases. The CDR3 is made up of 13 amino acids. CDR1 and CDR2 from the germline V gene are WNHNN and SYGVQD (reference sequence). Trimming at V came to 8 bases and at J to 0 bases, leaving 4 bases not matched to a gene. CDR3 coding DNA: TGCGCCAGCTCCGGGACAGACTCCTACGAGCAGTACTTC. It yields the protein CASSGTDSYEQYF.

This clone was seen once. The chain is built from TRBV9 and TRBJ1-3; D not certain. The CDR3 covers 15 residues. The germline gives CDR1 SGDLS, CDR2 YYNGEE. V was shortened by 3 bases and J by 2 bases, with 12 bases between the two germline ends. CDR3 loop: CASSGLDDTGNTIYF. CDR3 bases: TGTGCCAGCAGCGGACTTGACGACACTGGAAACACCATATATTTT.

The CDR3 region is CASSIGQTYFTGELFF. CDR3 coding DNA: TGTGCCAGTAGTATCGGACAGACCTACTTTACCGGGGAGCTGTTTTTT. The chain combines TRBV19 with TRBJ2-2; D might be TRBD1 (6 bases). The CDR3 contains 16 residues. Germline-derived CDR1 and CDR2 are LNHDA and SQIVND (reference sequence). V was shortened by 3 bases and J by 5 bases, with 16 bases between the two germline ends.

The table lists this clone with a few counts. V usage is TRBV6-4 and J usage is TRBJ1-2, with D uncertain. Trimming shortened V by 5 bases and J by 0 bases, and 7 bases separated the two germline ends. The CDR3 runs to 13 residues. CDR1 MRHNA and CDR2 SNTAGT come from the germline V gene. CDR3 residues: CASSREANYGYTF. For the CDR3, the DNA is TGTGCCAGCAGTAGGGAAGCTAACTATGGCTACACCTTC.

The V gene is TRBV2, the J gene TRBJ2-1, with 12 bases lining up with TRBD1. With V trimmed by 0 bases and J by 13 bases, 7 bases remained unmatched. CDR3 length: 15 amino acids. CDR1 and CDR2 from the germline V gene are SNHLY and FYNNEI. CDR3 loop: CASSEAPGQGAPQFF. The CDR3 DNA is TGTGCCAGCAGTGAAGCCCCGGGACAGGGGGCACCCCAGTTCTTC.

V usage is TRBV30 and J usage is TRBJ2-3; the D is unclear. Germline V gene lookup returns CDR1 GTSNPN and CDR2 SVGIG (reference sequence). The CDR3 consists of 12 residues. V was trimmed by 2 bases and J by 5 bases, leaving 8 bases between them. CDR3 sequence (DNA): TGTGCCTGGAGTATGAGTCAAGATACGCAGTATTTT. This sequence encodes CAWSMSQDTQYF.

This clone was observed once. The chain employs TRBV6-5 and TRBJ2-2; 8 nucleotides line up with TRBD1. Trimming took 8 bases from V and 5 from J; bases not matched to a gene: 10. This CDR3 is built from 15 residues. The germline gives CDR1 MNHEY, CDR2 SVGAGI. As DNA, the CDR3 is TGTGCCAGCGGGGGCATCGACAGGGGAACCGGGGAGCTGTTTTTT. It specifies CASGGIDRGTGELFF.

V gene TRBV7-2 combines with J gene TRBJ2-3; D tentatively fits TRBD1 or TRBD2 (5 bases each). Germline values: CDR1 SGHTA, CDR2 FQGNSA. This CDR3 region has 14 residues. Between the trimmed V and J ends, which lost 0 bases and 1 base, there was a span of 5 bases. DNA of the CDR3: TGTGCCAGCAGCTTAGCGGGGGGCACAGATACGCAGTATTTT. Translating it yields CASSLAGGTDTQYF. Full variable domain (missing parts from reference TRBV7-2 and TRBJ2-3): GAGVSQSPSNKVTEKGKDVELRCDPISGHTALYWYRQSLGQGLEFLIYFQGNSAPDKSGLPSDRFSAERTGGSVSTLTIQRTQQEDSAVYLCASSLAGGTDTQYFGPGTRLTVL.

The chain is built from TRBV28 and TRBJ2-1, with D maybe TRBD2 (5 bases). The germline CDR1 and CDR2 sequences are MDHEN and SYDVKM. The CDR3 length is 11 residues. Trimming removed 2 bases at V and 11 bases at J, with 7 bases between. The CDR3 bases are TGTGCCAGCAGTTTAGGGGAGCAGCAGTTCTTC. Translation gives CASSLGEQQFF. Full variable domain (missing parts from reference TRBV28 and TRBJ2-1): DVKVTQSSRYLVKRTGEKVFLECVQDMDHENMFWYRQDPGLGLRLIYFSYDVKMKEKGDIPEGYSVSREKKERFSLILESASTNQTSMYLCASSLGEQQFFGPGTRLTVL.

The J gene is TRBJ1-2, the V gene TRBV29-1, with D perhaps TRBD1 (6 bases). This CDR3 comprises 19 residues. Germline-derived CDR1 and CDR2 are SQVTM and ANQGSEA. Between the trimmed V and J ends, which lost 4 bases and 3 bases, there was a span of 30 bases. The chain's CDR3 is CSVVRTIKDSGDTYYGYTF. The CDR3 region has the DNA TGCAGCGTTGTTCGCACGATAAAAGACAGTGGGGACACATACTATGGCTACACCTTC.

Only one count was recorded for this clone. The CDR3 region has the DNA TGTGCCAGCAGCTTTACAGGTCGGGAGACCCAGTACTTC. It encodes CASSFTGRETQYF. This rearrangement joins TRBV5-6 to TRBJ2-5; weak D call: TRBD1 (5 bases). The germline V and J ends were trimmed by 2 bases and 5 bases, with 10 bases remaining between them. This CDR3 is 13 amino acids long. The germline V gene encodes CDR1 SGHDT and CDR2 YYEEEE.

This clone occurred a few times. The chain uses TRBV5-4 and TRBJ2-1; 10 bases line up with TRBD1. The V and J ends lost 3 bases and 5 bases, in that order; junction bases with no gene match: 5. The CDR3 is 15 amino acids. Germline CDR1 and CDR2: SGHNT and YYREEE (reference sequence). The CDR3 is CASSSRQGANNEQFF. The CDR3 nucleotides read TGTGCCAGCAGCTCCCGACAGGGGGCAAACAATGAGCAGTTCTTC.

The chain uses TRBV9 and TRBJ2-7, with 9 bases identical to TRBD2. The CDR3 has 15 residues. V trimming: 2 bases; J trimming: 2 bases; junction bases outside the gene matches: 5. Germline V CDR1 and CDR2: SGDLS, YYNGEE. CDR3 residues: CASSVATSGPYEQYF. Written as DNA, the CDR3 is TGTGCCAGCAGCGTGGCGACTAGCGGTCCCTACGAGCAGTACTTC.

The chain joins TRBV7-9 to TRBJ2-1; TRBD1 matches at 9 bases. The CDR3 is 16 amino acids. The germline V gene has CDR1 SEHNR and CDR2 FQNEAQ (reference sequence). V lost 4 bases and J lost 7; bases outside the gene matches: 11. CDR3 bases: TGTGCCAGCAGCTCGTTTGTTGGGACAGGGTTAAATGAGCAGTTCTTC. This sequence encodes CASSSFVGTGLNEQFF.

The V gene is TRBV28, the J gene TRBJ2-2; D is possibly TRBD1 (6 bases). Germline V CDR1 and CDR2: MDHEN, SYDVKM. The CDR3 has 16 amino acids. The V end lost 4 bases, the J end lost 4 bases, and 16 bases lay between the germline ends. For the CDR3, the DNA is TGTGCCAGCAGTTCACCCAGGGGATTCGGCACCGGGGAGCTGTTTTTT. Translated: CASSSPRGFGTGELFF.

This sequence joins TRBV7-9 and TRBJ2-5; D is unclear. Germline CDR1 and CDR2: SEHNR and FQNEAQ (reference sequence). Trimming shortened V by 1 base and J by 5 bases, and 11 bases separated the two germline ends. This CDR3 spans 14 amino acids. The CDR3 loop reads CASSLEVSWETQYF. CDR3 DNA: TGTGCCAGCAGCTTAGAGGTTAGCTGGGAGACCCAGTACTTC.

The CDR3 DNA follows: TGTGCCACCAGTAGTATCCGGCTCCCTGCCAATGAGCAGTTCTTC. This sequence encodes CATSSIRLPANEQFF. V usage is TRBV19 and J usage is TRBJ2-1, with unresolved D. Trimming pared 10 bases from V and 6 bases from J, leaving 22 bases between. The CDR3 spans 15 residues. Looked up from germline, CDR1 is LNHDA and CDR2 is SQIVND (reference sequence).